This is a list of T cell receptor beta chains from one sample in a study of monozygotic twins with cystic fibrosis. Here immunoSEQ multiplex PCR was the method, and the copy in TCRdb shows in-frame clones only, minus some. The sample holds 29,000 or so clones, roughly 80% seen once. Sequenced sample: blood. Receptor source: a girl aged 2 to 10 with cystic fibrosis. Each CDR3 is given with its conserved first and last residue. Each record gives: J gene, clone size, V gene, D gene, CDR3 protein, CDR3 DNA. A D gene is named only where the DNA matches it firmly. Some rows mark clone size as missing; the rest say once, few, many or name a class of expanded clone.

>TRBJ2-7|NA|TRBV4-2|TRBD2
CASSPTQVVSGGYEQYF
TGTGCCAGCAGCCCCACGCAAGTTGTAAGCGGGGGCTACGAGCAGTACTTC
>TRBJ1-2|NA|TRBV30|TRBD1
CAWSRGQVLGIYGYTF
TGTGCCTGGAGTAGGGGACAGGTATTGGGTATATATGGCTACACCTTC
>TRBJ2-3|NA|TRBV7-9|NA
CASSSRVRGQADTQYF
TGTGCCAGCAGCTCCCGAGTGAGGGGCCAGGCAGATACGCAGTATTTT
>TRBJ1-5|NA|TRBV2|NA
CASSEGGRYSNQPQHF
TGTGCCAGCAGCGAGGGAGGACGCTATAGCAATCAGCCCCAGCATTTT
>TRBJ2-7|once|TRBV4-1|NA
CASSQDYSPPRYEQYF
TGCGCCAGCAGCCAAGATTACTCCCCCCCCCGCTACGAGCAGTACTTC
>TRBJ1-1|NA|TRBV6-4|NA
CASKKETNTEAFF
TGTGCCAGCAAGAAGGAGACGAACACTGAAGCTTTCTTT
>TRBJ1-1|few|TRBV30|NA
CAWSPGVITEAFF
TGTGCCTGGAGCCCAGGGGTTATCACTGAAGCTTTCTTT
>TRBJ1-2|NA|TRBV5-6|TRBD1
CASSFMGQGANGYTF
TGTGCCAGCAGCTTTATGGGACAGGGGGCTAATGGCTACACCTTC
>TRBJ1-4|NA|TRBV7-9|NA
CASSGQNEKLFF
TGTGCCAGCAGCGGACAGAATGAAAAACTGTTTTTT
>TRBJ2-2|NA|TRBV18|NA
CASSPRGGELFF
TGTGCCAGCTCACCACGGGGAGGGGAGCTGTTTTTT
>TRBJ2-7|NA|TRBV5-4|NA
CASSYGGGPYEQYF
TGTGCCAGCAGCTACGGGGGCGGCCCCTACGAGCAGTACTTC
>TRBJ1-1|few|TRBV5-1|TRBD1
CASRQGRGGSNTEAFF
TGCGCCAGCAGACAAGGACGAGGGGGCTCGAACACTGAAGCTTTCTTT
>TRBJ2-7|NA|TRBV7-2|TRBD2
CASSLEGPGPSGSFYEQYF
TGTGCCAGCAGCTTAGAAGGGCCCGGTCCTAGCGGGAGTTTCTACGAGCAGTACTTC
>TRBJ1-1|NA|TRBV19|NA
CASSEPGLNTEAFF
TGTGCCAGTAGTGAACCGGGACTGAACACTGAAGCTTTCTTT
>TRBJ2-7|NA|TRBV19|TRBD1
CASSWQGAHEQYF
TGTGCCAGTAGTTGGCAGGGGGCCCACGAGCAGTACTTC
>TRBJ2-7|NA|TRBV5-6|NA
CASSLQGYEQYF
TGTGCCAGCAGCCTACAGGGCTACGAGCAGTACTTC
>TRBJ1-1|NA|TRBV2|NA
CASTGGTGSEAFF
TGTGCCAGCACTGGCGGAACCGGAAGCGAAGCTTTCTTT